This TCR beta chain was sequenced for a study of blood T cell repertoires in COVID-19. In the study overall: The study drew acute and convalescent COVID-19 samples from the United States, Italy and Spain. Sample material is recorded as cDNA or gDNA derived from T cells, B-cell-depleted T cells, or PBMCs.

The trim removed 4 bases at V and 5 bases at J, leaving 8 bases unmatched. Germline lookup yields CDR1 SGHNT and CDR2 YYREEE (reference sequence). The CDR3 has 15 amino acids. How the authors handled the data: Reference gene primer amplification gave estimated nucleated cell counts. Generated by immunoSEQ multiplex PCR, the TCRdb table keeps only in-frame clones and is missing some. V and J calls and clone size are as listed in that table; D and trimming were resolved from the DNA. Among 50,000 to 75,000 clones listed, roughly 91% were seen once. Sequenced material: peripheral blood. This chain connects TRBV5-4 to TRBJ2-5; 10 bases are a match to TRBD1. The receptor's source is a human donor in a cohort sampled during active COVID-19. CDR3 protein: CASSQPRTGGETQYF. In nucleotides, the CDR3 is TGTGCCAGCAGCCAACCCAGGACAGGGGGTGAGACCCAGTACTTC.